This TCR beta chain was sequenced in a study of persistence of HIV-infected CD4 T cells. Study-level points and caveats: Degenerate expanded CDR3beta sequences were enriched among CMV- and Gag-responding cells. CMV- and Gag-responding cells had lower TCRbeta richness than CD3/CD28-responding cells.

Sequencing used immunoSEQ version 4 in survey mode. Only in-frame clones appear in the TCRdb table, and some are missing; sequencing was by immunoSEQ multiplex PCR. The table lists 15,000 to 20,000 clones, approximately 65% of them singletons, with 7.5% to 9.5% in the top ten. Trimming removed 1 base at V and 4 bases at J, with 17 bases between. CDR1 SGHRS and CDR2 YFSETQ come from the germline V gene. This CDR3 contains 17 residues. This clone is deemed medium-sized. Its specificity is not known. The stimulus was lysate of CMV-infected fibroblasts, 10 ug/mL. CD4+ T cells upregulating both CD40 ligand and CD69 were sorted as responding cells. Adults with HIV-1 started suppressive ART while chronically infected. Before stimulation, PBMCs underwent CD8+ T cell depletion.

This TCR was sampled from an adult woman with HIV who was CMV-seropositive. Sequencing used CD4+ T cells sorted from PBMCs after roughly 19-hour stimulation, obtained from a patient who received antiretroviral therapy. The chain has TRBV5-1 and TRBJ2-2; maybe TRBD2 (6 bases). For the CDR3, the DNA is TGCGCCAGCAGCTTGCGCTCACTAGCTTCCAGCACCGGGGAGCTGTTTTTT. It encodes CASSLRSLASSTGELFF. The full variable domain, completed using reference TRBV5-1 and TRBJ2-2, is KAGVTQTPRYLIKTRGQQVTLSCSPISGHRSVSWYQQTPGQGLQFLFEYFSETQRNKGNFPGRFSGRQFSNSRSEMNVSTLELGDSALYLCASSLRSLASSTGELFFGEGSRLTVL.